A selection of T cell receptor beta chains follows, all from one sample in a study of blood T cells in healthy people across ages. TCRdb itself ran the 5' RACE reads through MiXCR, one entry per CDR3 protein. The sample consists of approximately 730,000 distinct CDR3 sequences, approximately 55% of them appearing once. What was sequenced was blood. The receptors here all came from a man older than 75 in good health. The CDR3 runs from the conserved cysteine through the conserved F or W. D genes are given only for firm matches. Rows give clone size only sometimes, using once, few, many, or a class for an expanded clone.

clone_size	d_call	v_call	j_call	cdr3_nt	cdr3_aa
.	.	TRBV5-1	TRBJ1-2	TGCGCCAGCAGCCCTGAAGGGATCAAGGGCTACACCTTC	CASSPEGIKGYTF
.	.	TRBV6-5	TRBJ1-5	TGTGCCAGCAGAGAAAAAGGGGGCAATCAGCCCCAGCATTTT	CASREKGGNQPQHF
.	.	TRBV28	TRBJ1-6	TGTGCCAGCAGTTTATTACAAGACAGGAGCTATAATTCACCCCCCCACTTT	CASSLLQDRSYNSPPHF
.	TRBD2	TRBV29-1	TRBJ2-3	TGCAGCGTTATTCGCTCGGCCACGGAGAGCGGGAGGAGCCAGTATTTT	CSVIRSATESGRSQYF
few	TRBD1	TRBV20-1	TRBJ2-7	TGCAGTGCACAACGGGACAGGGCAGCCTACGAGCAGTACTTC	CSAQRDRAAYEQYF
.	TRBD1	TRBV6-1	TRBJ2-5	TGTGCCTGCAGTGGAGACAGGGAAGAGACCCAGTACTTC	CACSGDREETQYF
.	.	TRBV5-1	TRBJ2-7	TGCGCCAGCAGCTTGGCGGGGGTGGGACAGCGCCTCTACGAGCAGTACTTC	CASSLAGVGQRLYEQYF
.	TRBD1	TRBV29-1	TRBJ1-6	TGCAGCGTTGAGTTGGCAGGGGGATCACCCCTCCACTTT	CSVELAGGSPLHF
.	.	TRBV10-3	TRBJ1-1	TGTGCCATCAGCGAGTTCGGCGGGATGAACACTGAAGCTTTCTTT	CAISEFGGMNTEAFF
.	.	TRBV7-2	TRBJ2-2	TGTGCCAGCAGCTCCGGGCTGGGGACTTACACCGGGGAGCTGTTTTTT	CASSSGLGTYTGELFF
.	.	TRBV10-3	TRBJ2-6	TGTGCCATCAGTGACCCAGGGATCCTCTCTGGGGCCAACGTCCTGACTTTC	CAISDPGILSGANVLTF
.	.	TRBV11-2	TRBJ2-1	TGTGCCAGCAGCTTCTTGGGAGGAGTTATCAATGAGCAGTTCTTC	CASSFLGGVINEQFF
.	TRBD1	TRBV11-2	TRBJ1-5	TGTGCCAGCAGCTCTGACAGGGGCAAGGGCAAGCAGCCCCAGCATTTT	CASSSDRGKGKQPQHF
.	.	TRBV29-1	TRBJ2-1	TGCAGCGTGGGGGCCACGGGGTCCTACAATGAGCAGTTCTTC	CSVGATGSYNEQFF
.	.	TRBV6-1	TRBJ2-3	TGTGCCGGCAGTGAAGAATCACGGACCAGATACGCGTATTTT	CAGSEESRTRYAYF
.	.	TRBV10-3	TRBJ2-5	TGTGCCATCAGTGAGTACAGGGAAGAGACCCAGTACTTC	CAISEYREETQYF
.	.	TRBV21-1	TRBJ2-4	TGTGCCTGCAGCAACTCCGGGACTAGCGGGAGGGCGGGGGAGCAGTACTTC	CACSNSGTSGRAGEQYF
few	TRBD2	TRBV12-3/TRBV12-4	TRBJ2-1	TGTGCCAGCAGTTTCCGTATAGCGGGCGCGGCTTCCAATGAGCAGTTCTTC	CASSFRIAGAASNEQFF
.	.	TRBV9	TRBJ2-7	TGTGCCAGCAGCGTAGGCGAATCCTACGAGGAGTACTTC	CASSVGESYEEYF
few	.	TRBV6-5	TRBJ2-1	TGTGCCAGCAGCCACCCCTTATACAATGAGCAGTTCTTC	CASSHPLYNEQFF
.	TRBD1	TRBV12-3/TRBV12-4	TRBJ2-3	TGTGCCAGCAGTTTAGCGAGCCTAGGGGACAGATACGCGTATTTT	CASSLASLGDRYAYF